The 10 T cell receptor beta chains below all came from one sample that was sequenced in a study of blood T cell repertoires in COVID-19. Some clones are missing from TCRdb's copy, which holds only in-frame ones; the method was immunoSEQ multiplex PCR. The sample has over 150,000 clones, 88% seen once; the top ten hold 2% to 2.5%. The sequencing sample was made of peripheral blood. The source of these receptors is a man over 45 who had recovered from COVID-19.

This chain uses TRBV24-1 with TRBJ2-5; TRBD1 matches at 9 bases. This CDR3 contains 16 residues. The ends lost 4 bases at V and 5 bases at J; junction bases unmatched: 10. Germline CDR1 reads KGHDR; CDR2 reads SFDVKD. In DNA, the CDR3 is TGTGCCACCAGTGACCTGGGACAGGGAGTCGAGGAGACCCAGTACTTC. Amino acids: CATSDLGQGVEETQYF.

V is TRBV6-5 and J is TRBJ2-5, with 10 bases matching TRBD1. Germline V gives CDR1 MNHEY, CDR2 SVGAGI. Trimming removed 5 bases from V and 9 bases from J; junction bases left unmatched: 9. The CDR3 is 14 amino acids. The CDR3 coding sequence is TGTGCCAGCAGTCCCGCGACAGGGGGCCCGTCCCAGTACTTC. Its protein is CASSPATGGPSQYF.

V gene TRBV3-1 (or the pseudogene TRBV3-2) combines with J gene TRBJ2-3, with 8 bases fitting TRBD2. CDR1 and CDR2 from the germline V gene are LGHDT and YNNKEL (reference sequence). After removal of 0 bases from V and 7 bases from J, the junction contained 15 bases not matched to a gene. The CDR3 has 18 residues. The CDR3 coding sequence is TGTGCCAGCAGCCAAGATCTCGGGGCGGGGGGCGCCAGTCATACGCAGTATTTT. It encodes CASSQDLGAGGASHTQYF.

The genes are TRBV19 and TRBJ2-2, with 8 bases lining up with TRBD1. CDR3 size: 15 residues. Germline CDR1 LNHDA, CDR2 SQIVND (reference sequence). V dropped 5 bases and J dropped 3; count of bases not matched to a gene: 5. Here the CDR3 reads CASSEWTGYTGELFF. DNA of the CDR3: TGTGCCAGTAGTGAATGGACAGGGTACACCGGGGAGCTGTTTTTT.

The chain is built from TRBV14 and TRBJ1-3; D call uncertain. Trimming took 1 base from V and 0 from J, leaving 10 bases between them. The CDR3 extends over 16 amino acids. The germline V gene has CDR1 SGHDN and CDR2 FVKESK. In DNA form, the CDR3 reads TGTGCCAGCAGCCAAGGCAGGTGGCTCTCTGGAAACACCATATATTTT. This sequence encodes CASSQGRWLSGNTIYF.

This clone is a singleton in its sample. One junction end disagrees with the germline gene, perhaps due to a read error. The chain recombines TRBV19 with TRBJ2-7; 12 bases line up with TRBD2. Germline lookup yields CDR1 LNHDA and CDR2 SQIVND (reference sequence). This CDR3 has 14 residues. CDR3 loop: CASSIAGTSGYRDF. CDR3 DNA: TGTGCCAGTAGTATAGCCGGGACTAGCGGGTATCGGGACTTC.

The rearrangement joins TRBV24-1 to TRBJ2-2, with D perhaps matching TRBD2 (5 bases). Germline V gives CDR1 KGHDR, CDR2 SFDVKD. CDR3 size: 17 residues. The V end lost 4 bases, the J end lost 0 bases, and 14 bases lay between the germline ends. DNA of the CDR3: TGTGCCACCAGTGACCTAAGACATAGCGCGAACACCGGGGAGCTGTTTTTT. Amino acids: CATSDLRHSANTGELFF.

V usage is TRBV4-3 and J usage is TRBJ2-7; 13 nucleotides align to TRBD2. In germline, CDR1 is LGHNA, CDR2 YSLEER. The CDR3 covers 18 residues. V dropped 1 base and J dropped 4; count of bases not matched to a gene: 10. CDR3 in amino acids: CASSQAGTSGAAGYEQYF. CDR3 sequence (DNA): TGCGCCAGCAGCCAAGCCGGGACTAGCGGGGCAGCAGGGTACGAGCAGTACTTC.

The chain links TRBV19 to TRBJ1-4; tentatively, D is TRBD1 (5 bases). There are 16 residues in the CDR3. V shed 3 bases and J shed 4 bases, with 15 bases lying between them. The V gene's germline CDR1 is LNHDA and CDR2 SQIVND (reference sequence). The CDR3 loop reads CASSIGSPGRNEKLFF. For the CDR3, the DNA is TGTGCCAGTAGTATCGGGTCGCCAGGGCGTAATGAAAAACTGTTTTTT.

This chain joins TRBV28 and TRBJ2-7, with 7 bases fitting TRBD1. Per germline, CDR1 MDHEN and CDR2 SYDVKM. J gave up 5 bases and V 6 bases, and 10 bases lay outside the gene matches. The CDR3 length is 14 residues. Written as DNA, the CDR3 is TGTGCCAGCAGACACAGGGGTTTGATGGACGAGCAGTACTTC. It yields the protein CASRHRGLMDEQYF.